These T cell receptor beta chains were read from a single sample in a study of T cells after yellow fever vaccination. TCRdb used MiXCR to reprocess the 5' RACE reads, holding one entry per CDR3 protein. The data hold hundreds of thousands of distinct CDR3 sequences, with 3.6% observed a single time. The sequencing here drew on PBMCs, taken on the day of the yellow fever booster vaccination. Every receptor here comes from a man aged 18 to 29 who received the YFV17D yellow fever vaccine. The CDR3 runs from the conserved cysteine through the conserved F or W. A D gene is named only where the DNA matches it firmly. Clone size appears in some rows only: once, few, many, or a class for an expanded clone.

d_call: TRBD1; v_call: TRBV9; j_call: TRBJ1-2; clone_size: many; cdr3_aa: CASSVAPLVRGQDYGYTF; cdr3_nt: TGTGCCAGCAGCGTAGCTCCCCTCGTGCGTGGACAGGACTATGGCTACACCTTC
d_call: NA; v_call: TRBV5-1; j_call: TRBJ1-2; clone_size: many; cdr3_aa: CASGGDRTNYGYTF; cdr3_nt: TGCGCCAGCGGGGGGGACCGAACGAACTATGGCTACACCTTC
d_call: TRBD2; v_call: TRBV7-8; j_call: TRBJ2-1; clone_size: NA; cdr3_aa: CASTRTSGRNEQFF; cdr3_nt: TGTGCCAGCACGCGGACTAGCGGTAGAAATGAGCAGTTCTTC
d_call: NA; v_call: TRBV2; j_call: TRBJ2-7; clone_size: NA; cdr3_aa: CASKGGADSYEQYF; cdr3_nt: TGTGCCAGCAAGGGGGGGGCTGACTCCTACGAGCAGTACTTC
d_call: TRBD2; v_call: TRBV7-2; j_call: TRBJ2-7; clone_size: many; cdr3_aa: CASSLEAGYVQYF; cdr3_nt: TGTGCCAGCAGCTTAGAAGCGGGGTACGTGCAGTACTTC
d_call: NA; v_call: TRBV3-2; j_call: TRBJ2-3; clone_size: NA; cdr3_aa: CASCLDILVQAPIGTDTQYF; cdr3_nt: TGTGCCAGCTGCCTAGATATTCTGGTGCAGGCCCCTATAGGCACAGATACGCAGTATTTT
d_call: NA; v_call: TRBV4-1; j_call: TRBJ2-1; clone_size: few; cdr3_aa: CASRQISKNEQFF; cdr3_nt: TGCGCCAGCAGGCAGATCTCTAAAAATGAGCAGTTCTTC
d_call: TRBD1; v_call: TRBV11-2; j_call: TRBJ2-3; clone_size: few; cdr3_aa: CASSPSGTGLDTQYF; cdr3_nt: TGTGCCAGCAGCCCCTCCGGGACAGGGCTGGATACGCAGTATTTT
d_call: NA; v_call: TRBV20-1; j_call: TRBJ2-3; clone_size: few; cdr3_aa: CSARASQGFSDTQYF; cdr3_nt: TGCAGTGCTAGAGCCTCCCAGGGGTTTTCAGATACGCAGTATTTT
d_call: NA; v_call: TRBV7-2; j_call: TRBJ2-1; clone_size: NA; cdr3_aa: CASTGGEDNEQFF; cdr3_nt: TGTGCCAGCACAGGCGGGGAGGACAATGAGCAGTTCTTC
d_call: TRBD2; v_call: TRBV5-5; j_call: TRBJ2-5; clone_size: NA; cdr3_aa: CASRREDYWDQETQYF; cdr3_nt: TGTGCCAGCAGACGGGAGGATTATTGGGATCAAGAGACCCAGTACTTC
d_call: TRBD1; v_call: TRBV5-1; j_call: TRBJ2-2; clone_size: many; cdr3_aa: CASSIGTGSGELFF; cdr3_nt: TGCGCCAGCAGCATTGGGACAGGGTCCGGGGAGCTGTTTTTT
d_call: NA; v_call: TRBV5-1; j_call: TRBJ2-7; clone_size: many; cdr3_aa: CASSITPSYEQYF; cdr3_nt: TGCGCCAGCAGCATCACACCGTCCTACGAGCAGTACTTC
d_call: NA; v_call: TRBV30; j_call: TRBJ2-3; clone_size: many; cdr3_aa: CAWSPGGAGAQYF; cdr3_nt: TGTGCCTGGAGTCCAGGGGGCGCGGGAGCGCAGTATTTT
d_call: TRBD2; v_call: TRBV4-1; j_call: TRBJ2-2; clone_size: many; cdr3_aa: CASSLRGDDTGELFF; cdr3_nt: TGCGCCAGCAGCTTACGGGGGGACGACACCGGGGAGCTGTTTTTT
d_call: NA; v_call: TRBV5-4; j_call: TRBJ2-5; clone_size: many; cdr3_aa: CASGLSGETQYF; cdr3_nt: TGTGCCAGCGGGCTCAGTGGGGAGACCCAGTACTTC